The 18 T cell receptor beta chains below were found in one sample sequenced in a study of PD-L1 blockade in urothelial cancer. Time point specified: pretreatment peripheral blood. The table came from immunoSEQ multiplex PCR; TCRdb's copy has only in-frame clones and leaves some out. This sample yields approximately 50,000 clones, of which about 82% are seen a single time; approximately 23% belongs to the top ten. The sample consisted of PBMCs, taken around atezolizumab (anti-PD-L1) treatment. The receptors originated from a man in his sixties with urothelial cancer.

Written as DNA, the CDR3 is TGTGCCAGCAGTGAATGGGCCCGGCAAGAGACCCAGTACTTC. It specifies CASSEWARQETQYF. The genes are TRBV2 and TRBJ2-5, with D unresolved. CDR3 size: 14 residues. V was cut by 2 bases and J by 2 bases, with 9 bases left in between. Germline loops: CDR1 SNHLY, CDR2 FYNNEI. The variable domain in full, with the rest retrieved from reference TRBV2 and TRBJ2-5, is EPEVTQTPSHQVTQMGQEVILRCVPISNHLYFYWYRQILGQKVEFLVSFYNNEISEKSEIFDDQFSVERPDGSNFTLKIRSTKLEDSAMYFCASSEWARQETQYFGPGTRLLVL.

The chain has TRBV2 and TRBJ2-3; 12 bases map to TRBD2. CDR3 length: 14 amino acids. Germline CDR1 is SNHLY and CDR2 is FYNNEI. The J segment lost 8 bases and the V segment lost 3 bases, leaving 3 bases of the junction unmatched. The CDR3 loop reads CASSETSGSGTQYF. CDR3 coding DNA: TGTGCCAGCAGTGAGACTAGCGGGAGTGGTACGCAGTATTTT.

The V gene is TRBV19, the J gene TRBJ1-1; D perhaps matches TRBD1 (5 bases). This CDR3 has 16 amino acids. V was trimmed by 5 bases and J by 4 bases, leaving 20 bases between them. Germline CDR1 LNHDA, CDR2 SQIVND (reference sequence). The CDR3 DNA is TGTGCCAGTAGTCCGCAGGGCCCCCCTATGGCCACTGAAGCTTTCTTT. It encodes CASSPQGPPMATEAFF.

Written as DNA, the CDR3 is TGTGCCAGTAGTATAATTTTGGGCGGGGGATCCTACAATGAGCAGTTCTTC. Translated, it gives CASSIILGGGSYNEQFF. The J gene is TRBJ2-1, the V gene TRBV19; 7 positions match TRBD2. Germline CDR1 and CDR2: LNHDA and SQIVND (reference sequence). The CDR3 has 17 residues. V lost 2 bases, J lost 1 base, and 8 bases stayed unmatched.

The CDR3 here is CASSQEQGAVDGYTF. CDR3 sequence (DNA): TGCGCCAGCAGCCAAGAACAGGGGGCAGTCGATGGCTACACCTTC. The rearrangement links TRBV4-3 to TRBJ1-2, with 9 bases lining up with TRBD1. J was trimmed by 6 bases and V by 0 bases; bases with no gene match: 5. Germline lookup yields CDR1 LGHNA and CDR2 YSLEER. The CDR3 spans 15 residues.

This clone was recorded once. The CDR3 loop reads CASSRGPGEPQHF. The CDR3 DNA reads as TGTGCCAGTAGTAGGGGTCCCGGGGAGCCCCAGCATTTT. The V and J genes are TRBV19 and TRBJ1-5; D is uncertain. Trimming took off 4 bases at V and 8 bases at J, with 12 bases between the two ends. The CDR3 is made up of 13 amino acids. CDR1 and CDR2 from the germline V gene are LNHDA and SQIVND (reference sequence).

The CDR3 loop reads CASSLLGSRDQPQHF. The CDR3 nucleotides are TGCGCCAGCAGCTTGTTGGGTTCGAGGGATCAGCCCCAGCATTTT. V usage is TRBV5-1 and J usage is TRBJ1-5; D is undetermined. Trimming cost V 1 base and J 5 bases, with 13 bases left between them. The germline gives CDR1 SGHRS, CDR2 YFSETQ. The CDR3 runs to 15 residues.

This chain uses TRBV5-1 with TRBJ1-2; no firm D call. Trimming took 0 bases from V and 2 from J, leaving 11 bases between them. Germline lookup yields CDR1 SGHRS and CDR2 YFSETQ. The CDR3 is 15 amino acids. CDR3 sequence (DNA): TGCGCCAGCAGCTTGGATCGGGGTTCAAACTATGGCTACACCTTC. This codes for CASSLDRGSNYGYTF. The full variable domain, its missing parts supplied by reference TRBV5-1 and TRBJ1-2, is KAGVTQTPRYLIKTRGQQVTLSCSPISGHRSVSWYQQTPGQGLQFLFEYFSETQRNKGNFPGRFSGRQFSNSRSEMNVSTLELGDSALYLCASSLDRGSNYGYTFGSGTRLTVV.

This clone was counted a few times. This chain joins TRBV23-1 and TRBJ2-7; 11 bases fit TRBD1. TRBV23-1 is sorted into the ORF group, with uncertain function. Germline trimming cut 0 bases from V and 7 bases from J; bases unmatched to any gene: 5. This CDR3 has 15 residues. CDR3 bases: TGCGCCAGCAGTCAATCGGACAGGGGGCTATCGGAGCAGTACTTC. This codes for CASSQSDRGLSEQYF.

A single count supports this clone. This rearrangement joins TRBV21-1 to TRBJ2-1; the table's TRBD1 call for D was not verified on the DNA. TRBV21-1 constitutes a pseudogene. CDR3 length equals 17 residues. As DNA, the CDR3 is TGTGCCAGCAGTGGGACAGGGGACGGGGTAGTTTCCAATGAGCAGTTCTTC. It yields the protein CASSGTGDGVVSNEQFF.

The CDR3, as DNA: TGTGCTAGTGGTTTGGTATCCGGGACACCCACCTACAATGAGCAGTTCTTC. It encodes CASGLVSGTPTYNEQFF. The chain couples TRBV12-5 to TRBJ2-1; the D gene is possibly TRBD1 (6 bases). V lost 0 bases to trimming and J lost 2 bases, with 14 bases between them. CDR3 length: 17 amino acids. Germline assignment: CDR1 LGHNT and CDR2 FRNRAP.

This rearrangement joins TRBV19 to TRBJ1-4; TRBD1 agrees at 7 bases. From germline, CDR1 is LNHDA and CDR2 SQIVND (reference sequence). There are 14 residues in the CDR3. V shed 6 bases, J shed 5 bases, and the junction held 6 bases outside the gene matches. The CDR3 DNA reads as TGTGCCAGTAGAAACAGGGGAGGAAATGAAAAACTGTTTTTT. The encoded protein is CASRNRGGNEKLFF.

The CDR3 DNA sequence: TGTGCCAGCAGCGTTCGCCCCGGCCAGGGCGGCACTGAAGCTTTCTTT. Residues: CASSVRPGQGGTEAFF. This chain uses TRBV9 with TRBJ1-1; D perhaps matches TRBD1 (5 bases). Germline CDR1 and CDR2: SGDLS and YYNGEE. The CDR3 has 16 residues. With 2 bases removed from V and 4 bases from J, the gap between germline ends came to 18 bases.

The chain links TRBV7-2 to TRBJ1-6, with a weak D call TRBD1 (5 bases). Germline loops: CDR1 SGHTA, CDR2 FQGNSA. The CDR3 runs to 16 residues. V lost 5 bases, J lost 6 bases, and 17 bases lay in between. The CDR3 here is CASSPGGRTGNSPLHF. The CDR3 nucleotides are TGTGCCAGCAGCCCCGGGGGAAGGACGGGTAATTCACCCCTCCACTTT.

V gene TRBV19 combines with J gene TRBJ1-2; 8 positions agree with TRBD1. After removal of 7 bases from V and 4 bases from J, the junction contained 11 bases not matched to a gene. This CDR3 has 15 residues. Germline loops: CDR1 LNHDA, CDR2 SQIVND (reference sequence). CDR3 DNA sequence: TGTGCCAGTACCACAGGGGGGCGTGGGTCCTATGGCTACACCTTC. The encoded protein is CASTTGGRGSYGYTF. Using reference TRBV19 and TRBJ1-2 for the parts outside the CDR3, the full variable domain is DGGITQSPKYLFRKEGQNVTLSCEQNLNHDAMYWYRQDPGQGLRLIYYSQIVNDFQKGDIAEGYSVSREKKESFPLTVTSAQKNPTAFYLCASTTGGRGSYGYTFGSGTRLTVV.

The rearrangement uses TRBV19 and TRBJ1-1, with TRBD1 matching 7 bases. In germline, CDR1 is LNHDA, CDR2 SQIVND (reference sequence). This CDR3 has 12 residues. V gave up 5 bases and J gave up 8 bases; unmatched junction bases: 5. In DNA form, the CDR3 reads TGTGCCAGTAGTTCACGGACAGGCGAAGCTTTCTTT. Its translation is CASSSRTGEAFF.

This rearrangement joins TRBV30 to TRBJ1-4, with 7 nucleotides matching TRBD1. The CDR3 runs to 14 residues. Germline CDR1 reads GTSNPN; CDR2 reads SVGIG (reference sequence). Trimming cost V 3 bases and J 5 bases; bases outside gene matches: 6. The CDR3 bases are TGTGCCTGGAGAAGGACAGGAGGAAATGAAAAACTGTTTTTT. Its translation: CAWRRTGGNEKLFF.

The chain recombines TRBV5-1 with TRBJ2-7, with 9 positions matching TRBD1. V lost 1 base and J lost 0; bases outside the gene matches: 8. Germline V gene data show CDR1 as SGHRS and CDR2 as YFSETQ. The CDR3 is 17 amino acids. The CDR3 DNA reads TGCGCCAGCAGCTTGTGGGGACAGGGAATTCGCTCCTACGAGCAGTACTTC. Translating it yields CASSLWGQGIRSYEQYF.